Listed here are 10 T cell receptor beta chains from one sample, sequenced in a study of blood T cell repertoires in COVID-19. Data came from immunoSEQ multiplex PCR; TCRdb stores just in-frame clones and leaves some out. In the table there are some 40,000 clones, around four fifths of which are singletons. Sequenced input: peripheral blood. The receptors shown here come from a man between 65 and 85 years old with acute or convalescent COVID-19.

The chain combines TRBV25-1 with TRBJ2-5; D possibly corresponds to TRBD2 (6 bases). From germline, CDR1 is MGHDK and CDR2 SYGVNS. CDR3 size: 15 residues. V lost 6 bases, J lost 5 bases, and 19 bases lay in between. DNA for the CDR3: TGTGCCAGCAGCGAAGACGGGAGATTCATGGAGACCCAGTACTTC. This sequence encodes CASSEDGRFMETQYF.

CDR3 residues: CASSLGAGSQETQYF. Here the CDR3 DNA reads TGTGCCAGCAGCTTAGGGGCAGGGTCCCAAGAGACCCAGTACTTC. The chain has TRBV7-7 and TRBJ2-5; a weak D match, TRBD1 (5 bases). V lost 1 base to trimming and J lost 1 base, with 10 bases between them. The CDR3 contains 15 residues. Germline loops: CDR1 SSHAT, CDR2 FNYEAQ (reference sequence).

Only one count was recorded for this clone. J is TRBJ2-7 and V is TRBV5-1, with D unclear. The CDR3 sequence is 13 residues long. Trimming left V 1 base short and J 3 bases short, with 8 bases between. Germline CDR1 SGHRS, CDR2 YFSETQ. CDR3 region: CASSLYPSYEQYF. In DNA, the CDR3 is TGCGCCAGCAGCTTGTATCCCAGCTACGAGCAGTACTTC.

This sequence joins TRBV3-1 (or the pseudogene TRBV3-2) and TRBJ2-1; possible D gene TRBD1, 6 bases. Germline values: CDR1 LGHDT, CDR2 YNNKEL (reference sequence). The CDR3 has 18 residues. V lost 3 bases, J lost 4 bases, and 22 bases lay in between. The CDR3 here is CASSQFLLAGAPYNEQFF. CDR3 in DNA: TGTGCCAGCAGCCAGTTCCTGCTAGCAGGGGCCCCGTACAATGAGCAGTTCTTC.

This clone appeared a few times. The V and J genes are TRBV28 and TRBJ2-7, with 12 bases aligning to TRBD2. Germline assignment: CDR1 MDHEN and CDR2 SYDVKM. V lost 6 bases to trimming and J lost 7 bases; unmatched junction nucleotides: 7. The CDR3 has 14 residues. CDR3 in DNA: TGTGCCAGCAGCCCACTAGCGGGAGGTGGGGAGCAGTACTTC. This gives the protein CASSPLAGGGEQYF.

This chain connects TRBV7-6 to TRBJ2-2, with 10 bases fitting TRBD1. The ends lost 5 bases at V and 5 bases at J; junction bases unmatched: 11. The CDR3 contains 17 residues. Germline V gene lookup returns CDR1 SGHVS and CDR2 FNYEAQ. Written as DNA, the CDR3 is TGTGCCAGCAGCCTAGGGATGGACAGGGGGAGAACCGGGGAGCTGTTTTTT. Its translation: CASSLGMDRGRTGELFF.

The DNA for the CDR3 is TGTGCCAGCAGCTTATTTGGGGGGGCGGGGGCCAACGTCCTGACTTTC. This gives the protein CASSLFGGAGANVLTF. The chain carries TRBV7-9 and TRBJ2-6; TRBD2 might be the D (7 bases). Germline CDR1 reads SEHNR; CDR2 reads FQNEAQ (reference sequence). V was cut by 2 bases and J by 4 bases, with 12 bases left in between. The length of the CDR3 is 16 residues.

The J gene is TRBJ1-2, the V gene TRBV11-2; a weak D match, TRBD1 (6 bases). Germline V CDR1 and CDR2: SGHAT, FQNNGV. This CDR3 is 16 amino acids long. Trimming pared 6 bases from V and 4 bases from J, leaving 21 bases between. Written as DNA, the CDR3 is TGTGCCAGCAGATATATAACCTCGACAGGAACCTATGGCTACACCTTC. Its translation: CASRYITSTGTYGYTF.

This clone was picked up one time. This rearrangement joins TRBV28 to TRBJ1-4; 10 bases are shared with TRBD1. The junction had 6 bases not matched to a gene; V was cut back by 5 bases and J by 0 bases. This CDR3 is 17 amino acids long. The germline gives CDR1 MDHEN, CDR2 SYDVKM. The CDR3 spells CASSSLGQGATNEKLFF. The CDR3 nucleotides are TGTGCCAGCAGTAGCCTCGGACAGGGGGCAACTAATGAAAAACTGTTTTTT.

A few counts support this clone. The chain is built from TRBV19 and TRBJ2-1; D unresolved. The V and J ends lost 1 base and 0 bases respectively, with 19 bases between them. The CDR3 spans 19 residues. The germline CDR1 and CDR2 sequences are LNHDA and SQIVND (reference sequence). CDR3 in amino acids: CASSIVGSSKPSSYNEQFF. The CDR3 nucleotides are TGTGCCAGTAGTATAGTCGGGTCCAGTAAACCGAGCTCCTACAATGAGCAGTTCTTC.